The entry that follows covers one T cell receptor (beta chain) sequence. Its specific antigen is unknown. No clone much larger than this one lies a single base away; base qualities are absent. The data belong to a study of sequential checkpoint blockade in melanoma (dated by TCRdb to between 2019 and 2020). Looking at the study overall: Patients were randomized 1:1 to first-line nivolumab followed by ipilimumab (arm A) or ipilimumab followed by nivolumab (arm B). Maintenance nivolumab came after both trial sequences. DNA from about 100 melanoma tumor samples collected before treatment underwent TCRbeta immunosequencing. Matched tumor biopsies were taken from some 23 patients before treatment and at week 13, after single-agent nivolumab (arm A) or ipilimumab (arm B). Roughly 80% of the matched tumor biopsy pairs taken before and after treatment were from the same lesion. Summary of the overall study and its limitations: Among patients in the nivolumab-first arm (arm A), tumor TIL clonality before treatment was associated with response (P = .04). Validation of the response-prediction model combining TCR metrics and mutation burden is needed in larger, independent patient cohorts. Patients whose tumor T-cell fraction and clonality increased by week 13 were about 30 times more likely to achieve clinical benefit. Within-arm analyses of tumor T-cell fraction were limited by small sample sizes and reduced statistical power. Tumor T-cell fraction and clonality were found to correlate with PD-L1 staining and CD8+ T-cell counts but not with mutational load.

The sample's treatment or condition label is to be understood as: randomized to nivolumab then ipilimumab (arm A) or the reverse (arm B). Prior DNA-damaging chemotherapy had not been received by any trial patient. CheckMate 064, a randomized, open-label phase II trial of sequential checkpoint blockade, was the source of the samples, all of which came from patients with melanoma. Tumor TCR sequencing used genomic DNA from formalin-fixed paraffin-embedded (FFPE) tissue samples. Reading from cysteine to phenylalanine, the CDR3 counts 15 amino acids. Only the CDR3 DNA stays, 45 bases, in frame from base 1. The germline V end is reduced by 6 bases and the J end by 7 bases; junction bases left unmatched: 11. As encoded in the germline V gene, CDR1 is MDHEN while CDR2 is SYDVKM. TCRbeta CDR3 regions were immunosequenced from genomic DNA with the immunoSEQ Assay. Genomic DNA was amplified by bias-controlled multiplex PCR before high-throughput sequencing. In the authors' own workflow: To quantify the absolute abundance of each unique TCRbeta CDR3 region, the sequences were collapsed and filtered. Clonality was defined as 1 minus Pielou's evenness and was calculated using productive rearrangements only. Tumor T-cell fraction was calculated by normalizing TCRbeta template counts to the amount of usable DNA, which was estimated from several housekeeping genes. A previously published method was used to identify clones whose frequencies were significantly greater in on-treatment samples than in baseline samples. TCRdb holds this immuneACCESS table with in-frame rearrangements only. Some clones are missing; in checked studies, unresolved V genes explain under half, and the rest has no known cause. Clone size and V and J calls were adopted from that table, with D and trimming inferred from the DNA. The sample table records under 20,000 clones; 26% of these occur just once. Together, the top ten hold roughly 6.8% of the sample.

The material sequenced was tumor tissue (inferred from file names), taken from a patient given nivolumab and ipilimumab in sequence. The receptor was derived from a human donor with melanoma. Rearrangement joined TRBV28 to TRBJ2-3, and 9 junctional nucleotides match TRBD2. The CDR3 corresponds to CASRVRGLALNTQYF. The DNA sequence reads TGTGCCAGCAGAGTCCGGGGACTAGCACTAAATACGCAGTATTTT. Full variable domain (CDR3 extended with the reference TRBV28 and TRBJ2-3 proteins): DVKVTQSSRYLVKRTGEKVFLECVQDMDHENMFWYRQDPGLGLRLIYFSYDVKMKEKGDIPEGYSVSREKKERFSLILESASTNQTSMYLCASRVRGLALNTQYFGPGTRLTVL.